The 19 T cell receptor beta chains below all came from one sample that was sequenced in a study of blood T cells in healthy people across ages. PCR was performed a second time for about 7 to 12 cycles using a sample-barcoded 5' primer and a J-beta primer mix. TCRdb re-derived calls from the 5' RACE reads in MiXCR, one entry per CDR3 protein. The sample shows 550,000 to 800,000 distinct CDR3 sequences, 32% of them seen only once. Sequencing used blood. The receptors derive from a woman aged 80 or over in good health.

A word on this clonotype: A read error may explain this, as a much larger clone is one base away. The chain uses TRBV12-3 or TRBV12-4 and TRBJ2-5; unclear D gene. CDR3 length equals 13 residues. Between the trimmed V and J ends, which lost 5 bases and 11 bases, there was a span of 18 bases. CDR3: CASSPLKGNEQYF. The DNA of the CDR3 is TGTGCCAGCAGTCCCCTAAAGGGTAATGAGCAGTACTTC.

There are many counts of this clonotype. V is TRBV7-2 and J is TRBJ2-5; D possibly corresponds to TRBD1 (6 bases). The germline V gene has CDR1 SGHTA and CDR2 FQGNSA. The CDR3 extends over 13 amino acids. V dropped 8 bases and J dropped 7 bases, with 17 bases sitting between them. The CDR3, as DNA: TGTGCCAGCTTACAGACAGGCAGCATGACCCAGTACTTC. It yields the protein CASLQTGSMTQYF. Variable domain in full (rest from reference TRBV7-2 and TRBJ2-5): GAGVSQSPSNKVTEKGKDVELRCDPISGHTALYWYRQSLGQGLEFLIYFQGNSAPDKSGLPSDRFSAERTGGSVSTLTIQRTQQEDSAVYLCASLQTGSMTQYFGPGTRLLVL.

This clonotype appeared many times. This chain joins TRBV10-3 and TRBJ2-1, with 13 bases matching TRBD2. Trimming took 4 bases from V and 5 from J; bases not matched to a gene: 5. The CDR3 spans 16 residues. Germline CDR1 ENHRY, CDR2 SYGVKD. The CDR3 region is CAISGLAGGLDNEQFF. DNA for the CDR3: TGTGCCATCAGTGGACTAGCGGGGGGTTTAGACAATGAGCAGTTCTTC.

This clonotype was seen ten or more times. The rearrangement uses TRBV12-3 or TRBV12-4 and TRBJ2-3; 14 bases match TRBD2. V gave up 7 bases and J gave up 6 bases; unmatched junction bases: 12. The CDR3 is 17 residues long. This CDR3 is CASTLTLTSGGADTQYF. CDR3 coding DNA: TGTGCCAGCACCTTAACCCTGACTAGCGGGGGGGCCGATACGCAGTATTTT.

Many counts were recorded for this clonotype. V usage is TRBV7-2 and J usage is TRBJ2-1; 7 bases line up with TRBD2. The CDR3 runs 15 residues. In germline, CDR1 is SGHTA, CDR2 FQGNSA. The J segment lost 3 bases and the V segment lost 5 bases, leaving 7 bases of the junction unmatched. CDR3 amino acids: CASSTRGGGYNEQFF. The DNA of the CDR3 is TGTGCCAGCAGCACCCGTGGGGGGGGCTACAATGAGCAGTTCTTC. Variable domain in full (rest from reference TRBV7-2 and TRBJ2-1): GAGVSQSPSNKVTEKGKDVELRCDPISGHTALYWYRQSLGQGLEFLIYFQGNSAPDKSGLPSDRFSAERTGGSVSTLTIQRTQQEDSAVYLCASSTRGGGYNEQFFGPGTRLTVL.

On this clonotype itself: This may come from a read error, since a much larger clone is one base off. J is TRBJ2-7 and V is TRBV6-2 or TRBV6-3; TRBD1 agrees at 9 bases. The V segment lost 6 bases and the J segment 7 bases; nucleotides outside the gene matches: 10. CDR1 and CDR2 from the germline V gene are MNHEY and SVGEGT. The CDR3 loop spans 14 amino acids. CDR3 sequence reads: CASRRGQGKNEQYF. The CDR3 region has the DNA TGTGCCAGCAGGCGTGGACAGGGGAAGAATGAGCAGTACTTC.

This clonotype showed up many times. CDR3 coding DNA: TGTGCCAGCAGCGAAAGCGAGAACTATGGCTACACCTTC. This gives the protein CASSESENYGYTF. The chain links TRBV9 to TRBJ1-2; D is undetermined. V lost 3 bases and J 2 bases, leaving 8 bases between the germline ends. CDR3 length: 13 amino acids. Germline lookup yields CDR1 SGDLS and CDR2 YYNGEE. Full variable domain (rest looked up from reference TRBV9 and TRBJ1-2): DSGVTQTPKHLITATGQRVTLRCSPRSGDLSVYWYQQSLDQGLQFLIQYYNGEERAKGNILERFSAQQFPDLHSELNLSSLELGDSALYFCASSESENYGYTFGSGTRLTVV.

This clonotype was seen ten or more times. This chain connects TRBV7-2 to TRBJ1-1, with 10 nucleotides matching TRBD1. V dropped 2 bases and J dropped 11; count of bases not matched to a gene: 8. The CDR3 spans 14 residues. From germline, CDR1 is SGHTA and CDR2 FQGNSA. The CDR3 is CASSLMRQGAEAFF. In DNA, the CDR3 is TGTGCCAGCAGCTTAATGAGACAGGGGGCGGAGGCTTTCTTT.

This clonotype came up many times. The CDR3 is CASSVLGTEAYEQYF. The CDR3, as DNA: TGTGCCAGCAGCGTATTGGGGACTGAAGCCTACGAGCAGTACTTC. The rearrangement links TRBV7-9 to TRBJ2-7, with D maybe TRBD2 (6 bases). Germline values: CDR1 SEHNR, CDR2 FQNEAQ (reference sequence). The CDR3 runs to 15 residues. V was clipped by 5 bases and J by 2 bases, with 16 bases between them. The variable domain in full, completed from reference TRBV7-9 and TRBJ2-7, reads DTGVSQNPRHKITKRGQNVTFRCDPISEHNRLYWYRQTLGQGPEFLTYFQNEAQLEKSRLLSDRFSAERPKGSFSTLEIQRTEQGDSAMYLCASSVLGTEAYEQYFGPGTRLTVT.

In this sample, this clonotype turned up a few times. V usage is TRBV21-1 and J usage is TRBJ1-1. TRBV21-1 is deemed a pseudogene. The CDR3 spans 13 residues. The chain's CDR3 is CASSKVLGTEAFF. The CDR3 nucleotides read TGTGCCAGCAGCAAAGTCCTAGGCACTGAAGCTTTCTTT.

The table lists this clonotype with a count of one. The CDR3 protein is CASRPDGADTQYF. In DNA, the CDR3 is TGTGCCAGCAGGCCAGATGGGGCAGATACGCAGTATTTT. The rearrangement joins TRBV2 to TRBJ2-3; D is unclear. The V end was cut by 6 bases, the J end by 4 bases, with 11 bases between. Germline lookup yields CDR1 SNHLY and CDR2 FYNNEI. This CDR3 is built from 13 residues. Full variable domain (outside the CDR3, taken from reference TRBV2 and TRBJ2-3): EPEVTQTPSHQVTQMGQEVILRCVPISNHLYFYWYRQILGQKVEFLVSFYNNEISEKSEIFDDQFSVERPDGSNFTLKIRSTKLEDSAMYFCASRPDGADTQYFGPGTRLTVL.

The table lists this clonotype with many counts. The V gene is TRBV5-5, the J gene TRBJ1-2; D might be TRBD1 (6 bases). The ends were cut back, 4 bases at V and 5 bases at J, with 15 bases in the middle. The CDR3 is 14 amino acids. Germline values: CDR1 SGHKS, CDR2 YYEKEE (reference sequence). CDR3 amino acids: CASSLQGSRYGYTF. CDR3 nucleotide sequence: TGTGCCAGCAGCCTACAGGGTAGTCGGTATGGCTACACCTTC.

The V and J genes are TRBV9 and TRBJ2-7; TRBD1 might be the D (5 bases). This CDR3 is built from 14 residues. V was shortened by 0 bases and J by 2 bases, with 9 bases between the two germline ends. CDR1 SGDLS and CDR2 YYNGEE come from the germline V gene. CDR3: CASSVALGAYEQYF. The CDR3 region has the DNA TGTGCCAGCAGCGTAGCTCTAGGGGCCTACGAGCAGTACTTC.

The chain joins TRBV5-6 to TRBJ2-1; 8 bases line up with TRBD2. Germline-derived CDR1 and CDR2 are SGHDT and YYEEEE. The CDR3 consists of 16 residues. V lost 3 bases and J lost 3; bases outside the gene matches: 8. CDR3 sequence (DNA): TGTGCCAGCAGCTCGTCTAGGCGGGAGGTCTACAATGAGCAGTTCTTC. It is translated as CASSSSRREVYNEQFF.

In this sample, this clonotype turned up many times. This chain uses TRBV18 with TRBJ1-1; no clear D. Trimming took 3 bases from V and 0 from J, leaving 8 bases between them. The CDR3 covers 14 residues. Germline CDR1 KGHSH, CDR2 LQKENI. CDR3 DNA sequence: TGTGCCAGCTCACCCGACGGGATGAACACTGAAGCTTTCTTT. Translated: CASSPDGMNTEAFF.

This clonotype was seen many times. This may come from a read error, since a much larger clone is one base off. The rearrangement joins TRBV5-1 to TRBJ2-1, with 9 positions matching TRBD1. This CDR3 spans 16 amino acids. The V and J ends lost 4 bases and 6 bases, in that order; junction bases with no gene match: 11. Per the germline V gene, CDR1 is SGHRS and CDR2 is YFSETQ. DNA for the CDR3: TGCGCCAGCAGCCTTACCGGGACAGGGTTGGTCAATGAGCAGTTCTTC. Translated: CASSLTGTGLVNEQFF.

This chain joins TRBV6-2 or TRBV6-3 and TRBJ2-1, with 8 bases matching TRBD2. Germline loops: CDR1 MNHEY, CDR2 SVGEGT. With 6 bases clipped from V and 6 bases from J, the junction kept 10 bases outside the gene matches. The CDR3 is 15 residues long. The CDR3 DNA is TGTGCCAGCAGCCCTAATAGCGGGATGGGCAATGAGCAGTTCTTC. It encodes CASSPNSGMGNEQFF.

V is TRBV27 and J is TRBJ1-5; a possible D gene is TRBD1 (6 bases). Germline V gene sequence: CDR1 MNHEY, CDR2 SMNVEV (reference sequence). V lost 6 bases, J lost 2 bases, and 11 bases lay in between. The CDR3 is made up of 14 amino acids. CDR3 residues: CASRVGAGNQPQHF. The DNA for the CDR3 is TGTGCCAGCAGGGTGGGGGCTGGCAATCAGCCCCAGCATTTT.

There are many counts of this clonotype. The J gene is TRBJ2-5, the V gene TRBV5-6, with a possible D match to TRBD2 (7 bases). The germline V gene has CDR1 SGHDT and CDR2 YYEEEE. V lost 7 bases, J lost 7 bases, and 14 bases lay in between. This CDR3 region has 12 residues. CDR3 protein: CASGGGGRTQYF. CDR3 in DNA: TGTGCCAGCGGAGGGGGGGGACGGACCCAGTACTTC. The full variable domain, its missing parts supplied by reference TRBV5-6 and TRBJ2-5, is DAGVTQSPTHLIKTRGQQVTLRCSPKSGHDTVSWYQQALGQGPQFIFQYYEEEERQRGNFPDRFSGHQFPNYSSELNVNALLLGDSALYLCASGGGGRTQYFGPGTRLLVL.